Sequencing of this TCR beta chain was carried out in a study of identical twins. Study-level findings and limits: The more abundant beta clonotypes in cord blood had fewer insertions, and memory repertoires did not show this. Cross-sectional statistical analysis, not tracking of the same donors, underpinned the conclusions.

TCRdb reprocessed the 5' RACE reads with MiXCR, giving one entry per CDR3 protein. The data hold about 450,000 distinct CDR3 sequences, with around a sixth observed a single time. Germline V gives CDR1 SGHRS, CDR2 YFSETQ. Trimming removed 3 bases from V and 3 bases from J; junction bases left unmatched: 3. The CDR3 runs 15 residues. Ten or more counts support this clonotype. Its cognate antigen is unknown. This chain joins TRBV5-1 and TRBJ2-2, with TRBD1 matching 9 bases. Material: naive T cells sorted from blood. This clonotype was sampled from a man aged 50-60 years in good health. The DNA of the CDR3 is TGCGCCAGCAGCTCGGGACAGGGAGACACCGGGGAGCTGTTTTTT. Translated: CASSSGQGDTGELFF.